A single TCR beta chain is shown here with its context. The data originate from a study of blood T cell repertoires in COVID-19. Study summary: Acute-phase and convalescent COVID-19 samples originated in the United States, Italy and Spain.

In the original workflow: Researchers report that nucleated cell counts were estimated from reference gene primer amplification. Measured with immunoSEQ multiplex PCR; TCRdb has only the in-frame clones, and not every one. The V and J calls and clone size are taken from that table; D and trimming were inferred from the DNA. Of roughly 76,000 clones in the sample, more than 90% are singletons; the top ten hold under 1.5%. This CDR3 is built from 15 residues. Germline V gene sequence: CDR1 LGHNA, CDR2 YNFKEQ. V dropped 3 bases and J dropped 4; count of bases not matched to a gene: 6. Specimen: peripheral blood. This sequence was found in a man aged 45-65 years with acute or convalescent COVID-19. V usage is TRBV4-2 and J usage is TRBJ2-5, with 9 positions matching TRBD1. The CDR3 loop reads CASSQDRGGRETQYF. The DNA of the CDR3 is TGTGCCAGCAGCCAGGACAGGGGTGGAAGAGAGACCCAGTACTTC.